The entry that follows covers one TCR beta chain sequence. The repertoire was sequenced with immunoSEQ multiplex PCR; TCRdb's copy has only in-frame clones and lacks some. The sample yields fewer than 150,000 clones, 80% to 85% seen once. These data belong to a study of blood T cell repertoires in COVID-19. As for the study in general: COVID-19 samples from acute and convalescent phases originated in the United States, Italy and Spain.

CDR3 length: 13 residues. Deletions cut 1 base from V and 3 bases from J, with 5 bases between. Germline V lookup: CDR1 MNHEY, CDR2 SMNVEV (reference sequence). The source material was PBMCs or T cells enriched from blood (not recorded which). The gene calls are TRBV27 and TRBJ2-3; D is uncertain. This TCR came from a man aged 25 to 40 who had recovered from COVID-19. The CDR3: CASSLLRTDTQYF. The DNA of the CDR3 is TGTGCCAGCAGTTTATTGAGGACAGATACGCAGTATTTT.